The 19 T cell receptor beta chains reported below all come from one sample, sequenced in a study of OX40 agonist ivuxolimab in advanced cancers. Sequencing used immunoSEQ multiplex PCR; TCRdb keeps in-frame clones, though not all of them. The profile covers fewer than 95,000 clones, with about 93% appearing a single time and 0.7% to 1% taken by the ten largest. The source was CD4+ or CD8+ T cells sorted from blood, collected in a trial of the OX40 agonist ivuxolimab. Receptors were obtained from an adult with an advanced solid tumor such as melanoma, head and neck, liver or kidney cancer.

This clone was picked up a small number of times. This chain joins TRBV18 and TRBJ2-5; TRBD2 agrees at 11 bases. CDR1 KGHSH and CDR2 LQKENI come from the germline V gene. This CDR3 spans 21 amino acids. The V segment lost 0 bases and the J segment 4 bases; nucleotides outside the gene matches: 19. CDR3 nucleotide sequence: TGTGCCAGCTCACCACCATACTTAGTTTCACTAGCGGGAGTTTCCGCAGAGACCCAGTACTTC. Translating it yields CASSPPYLVSLAGVSAETQYF.

This clone appeared a single time. The chain is built from TRBV27 and TRBJ2-7; possibly TRBD1 for D (5 bases). Germline V gene sequence: CDR1 MNHEY, CDR2 SMNVEV (reference sequence). V was cut by 5 bases and J by 2 bases, with 10 bases left in between. This CDR3 contains 13 residues. In DNA, the CDR3 is TGTGCCAGCAGTCTTAGACAGACCTACGAGCAGTACTTC. Translated, it gives CASSLRQTYEQYF.

The CDR3 sequence is CASSLDVIGPYEQYF. CDR3 bases: TGCGCCAGCAGCTTGGACGTGATCGGACCCTACGAGCAGTACTTC. V usage is TRBV5-1 and J usage is TRBJ2-7; no firm D call. CDR3 length: 15 amino acids. Germline-derived CDR1 and CDR2 are SGHRS and YFSETQ. V was shortened by 0 bases and J by 2 bases, with 12 bases between the two germline ends.

This rearrangement joins TRBV15 to TRBJ2-3; TRBD2 is a possible D gene (5 bases). CDR1 is LNHNV and CDR2 is YYDKDF in the germline V gene (reference sequence). V shed 0 bases and J shed 4 bases, with 17 bases lying between them. The CDR3 covers 17 residues. CDR3 sequence (DNA): TGTGCCACCAGCAGAGATCCTTATAGGGAGTTCCCAGATACGCAGTATTTT. This encodes CATSRDPYREFPDTQYF. Using reference TRBV15 and TRBJ2-3 for the parts outside the CDR3, the full variable domain is DAMVIQNPRYQVTQFGKPVTLSCSQTLNHNVMYWYQQKSSQAPKLLFHYYDKDFNNEADTPDNFQSRRPNTSFCFLDIRSPGLGDTAMYLCATSRDPYREFPDTQYFGPGTRLTVL.

The rearrangement links TRBV29-1 to TRBJ2-5, with no clear D. Trimming stripped 1 base from V and 1 base from J, with 7 bases between. Germline CDR1 and CDR2: SQVTM and ANQGSEA. This CDR3 is built from 13 residues. In DNA form, the CDR3 reads TGCAGCGTTGAAGCTCCGCTCCAAGAGACCCAGTACTTC. Its protein product is CSVEAPLQETQYF.

The V call is TRBV19, the J call TRBJ1-5; maybe TRBD1 (6 bases). Per germline, CDR1 LNHDA and CDR2 SQIVND (reference sequence). Trimming shortened V by 0 bases and J by 3 bases, and 9 bases separated the two germline ends. The CDR3 sequence is 15 residues long. This chain's CDR3 is CASSIDWDTNQPQHF. For the CDR3, the DNA is TGTGCCAGTAGTATAGATTGGGACACCAATCAGCCCCAGCATTTT.

The V call is TRBV7-2, the J call TRBJ2-3; D ambiguous. The V end lost 4 bases, the J end lost 0 bases, and 8 bases lay between the germline ends. This CDR3 contains 14 residues. Per the germline V gene, CDR1 is SGHTA and CDR2 is FQGNSA. DNA for the CDR3: TGTGCCAGCAGCTGGGCGGATAGCACAGATACGCAGTATTTT. Its translation is CASSWADSTDTQYF.

V usage is TRBV30 and J usage is TRBJ1-2, with TRBD1 matching over 9 bases. Per the germline V gene, CDR1 is GTSNPN and CDR2 is SVGIG (reference sequence). This CDR3 has 13 residues. The junction had 6 bases not matched to a gene; V was cut back by 6 bases and J by 4 bases. The CDR3 sequence is CACTGGGGYGYTF. The CDR3 DNA reads TGTGCCTGCACAGGGGGCGGTGGCTATGGCTACACCTTC.

As DNA, the CDR3 is TGTGCCAGCAGCTTAGGAGCCTTCGGGCCTGGAAACACCATATATTTT. Amino acids: CASSLGAFGPGNTIYF. The V gene is TRBV7-2, the J gene TRBJ1-3; no reliable D call. This CDR3 is 16 amino acids long. Trimming pared 1 base from V and 2 bases from J, leaving 12 bases between. Germline CDR1 reads SGHTA; CDR2 reads FQGNSA.

The V and J genes are TRBV30 and TRBJ2-7, with 9 bases lining up with TRBD1. The CDR3 consists of 14 residues. Germline V gene lookup returns CDR1 GTSNPN and CDR2 SVGIG (reference sequence). J gave up 5 bases and V 0 bases, and 5 bases lay outside the gene matches. CDR3 bases: TGTGCCTGGAGTGTACAGGGGGCGCGAAACGAGCAGTACTTC. This encodes CAWSVQGARNEQYF.

This clone is a singleton in its sample. The V gene is TRBV4-1, the J gene TRBJ1-2, with D tentatively TRBD1 (6 bases). Deletions cut 3 bases from V and 2 bases from J, with 19 bases between. The CDR3 runs 17 residues. The germline CDR1 and CDR2 sequences are MGHRA and YSYEKL. The CDR3 loop reads CASSHPTRLGTNYGYTF. DNA of the CDR3: TGCGCCAGCAGCCACCCTACCAGATTGGGGACAAACTATGGCTACACCTTC.

This clone was recorded once. The chain couples TRBV11-3 to TRBJ1-1; no clear D gene. The germline CDR1 and CDR2 sequences are SGHNT and YENEEA. The CDR3 spans 13 residues. With 2 bases removed from V and 6 bases from J, the gap between germline ends came to 10 bases. Here the CDR3 DNA reads TGTGCCAGCAGCTTACCCCGGTCCCCTGAAGCTTTCTTT. Residues: CASSLPRSPEAFF.

The J gene is TRBJ1-2, the V gene TRBV2; 9 bases are a match to TRBD1. CDR3 length: 16 residues. CDR1 is SNHLY and CDR2 is FYNNEI in the germline V gene. V lost 3 bases, J lost 2 bases, and 7 bases stayed unmatched. CDR3 nucleotide sequence: TGTGCCAGCAGTGACGGGACAGGGACACCCAACTATGGCTACACCTTC. As protein: CASSDGTGTPNYGYTF.

This chain links TRBV5-6 with TRBJ1-2, with D maybe TRBD1 (5 bases). CDR1 is SGHDT, CDR2 YYEEEE, per germline. V was shortened by 3 bases and J by 3 bases, with 12 bases between the two germline ends. The CDR3 is 14 residues long. The CDR3 DNA sequence: TGTGCCAGCAGCTCGGCCTGGGGGGACTATGGCTACACCTTC. Translating it yields CASSSAWGDYGYTF.

The genes are TRBV5-8 and TRBJ2-3; D possibly corresponds to TRBD2 (6 bases). Trimming took 0 bases from V and 3 from J, leaving 11 bases between them. The CDR3 consists of 15 residues. Germline values: CDR1 SGHTS, CDR2 YDEGEE. CDR3 bases: TGTGCCAGCAGCTTGGCCGCGGGGTGGACAGATACGCAGTATTTT. Its protein is CASSLAAGWTDTQYF.

CDR3 DNA sequence: TGTGCCATCAGTGAGAAGGCTGACTTAGGGTCCGAGCAGTACTTC. Its protein product is CAISEKADLGSEQYF. This chain connects TRBV10-3 to TRBJ2-7; D unclear. The CDR3 has 15 residues. V lost 2 bases, J lost 6 bases, and 17 bases lay in between. Germline-derived CDR1 and CDR2 are ENHRY and SYGVKD.

V gene TRBV5-1 combines with J gene TRBJ1-1, with D uncertain. Germline V lookup: CDR1 SGHRS, CDR2 YFSETQ. The CDR3 runs 14 residues. V lost 0 bases and J lost 5, with 11 bases in between. CDR3 residues: CASSLVAGWTEAFF. Written as DNA, the CDR3 is TGCGCCAGCAGCTTGGTAGCGGGCTGGACTGAAGCTTTCTTT.

The chain employs TRBV6-1 and TRBJ1-5; 8 bases match TRBD1. The V segment lost 4 bases and the J segment 1 base; nucleotides outside the gene matches: 3. Germline CDR1 is MNHNS and CDR2 is SASEGT. The CDR3 extends over 15 amino acids. The CDR3 sequence: CASSGRQGSNQPQHF. The CDR3, as DNA: TGTGCCAGCAGTGGTCGACAGGGGAGCAATCAGCCCCAGCATTTT.

This chain connects TRBV9 to TRBJ2-7, with TRBD2 identical over 7 bases. Germline CDR1 and CDR2: SGDLS and YYNGEE. The CDR3 runs to 15 residues. V was pared by 0 bases and J by 3 bases, with 6 bases of the junction left unmatched. CDR3: CASSVGSGRGYEQYF. In DNA, the CDR3 is TGTGCCAGCAGCGTAGGGTCAGGGAGGGGCTACGAGCAGTACTTC.